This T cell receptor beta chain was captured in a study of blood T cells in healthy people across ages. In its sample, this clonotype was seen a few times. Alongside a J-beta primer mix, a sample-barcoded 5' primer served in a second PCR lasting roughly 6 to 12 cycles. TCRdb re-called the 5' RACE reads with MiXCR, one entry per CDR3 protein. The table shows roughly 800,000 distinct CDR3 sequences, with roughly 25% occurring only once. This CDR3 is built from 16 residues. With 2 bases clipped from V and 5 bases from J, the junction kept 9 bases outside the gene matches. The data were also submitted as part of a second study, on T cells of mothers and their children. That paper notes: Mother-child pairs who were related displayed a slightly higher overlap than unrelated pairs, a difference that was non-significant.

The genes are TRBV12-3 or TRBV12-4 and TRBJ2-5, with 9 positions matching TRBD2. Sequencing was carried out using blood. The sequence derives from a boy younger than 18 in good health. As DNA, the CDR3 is TGTGCCAGCAGTTTAATAGGTCTAGCGGGGTTGGAGACCCAGTACTTC. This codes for CASSLIGLAGLETQYF.